These 7 T cell receptor beta chains came from one sample sequenced in a study of T cells after yellow fever vaccination. TCRdb redid the calling of the 5' RACE reads with MiXCR, one entry per CDR3 protein. The table shows 50,000 or so distinct CDR3 sequences, with roughly 7.4% occurring only once. The sequencing here drew on CD8+ T cells sorted from PBMCs, taken on the day of the first yellow fever vaccination. These TCRs come from a man younger than 30 who received the YFV17D yellow fever vaccine.

The chain combines TRBV29-1 with TRBJ1-1; D unresolved. V was shortened by 6 bases and J by 3 bases, with 8 bases between the two germline ends. CDR3 length: 11 amino acids. Per germline, CDR1 SQVTM and CDR2 ANQGSEA. The CDR3 spells CSVLSDTEAFF. The CDR3 region has the DNA TGCAGCGTACTGTCGGACACTGAAGCTTTCTTT. The whole variable domain, filled in from reference TRBV29-1 and TRBJ1-1, reads SAVISQKPSRDICQRGTSLTIQCQVDSQVTMMFWYRQQPGQSLTLIATANQGSEATYESGFVIDKFPISRPNLTFSTLTVSNMSPEDSSIYLCSVLSDTEAFFGQGTRLTVV.

This clonotype was counted between two and nine times. The chain joins TRBV18 to TRBJ2-6, with D tentatively TRBD1 or TRBD2 (5 bases each). Germline values: CDR1 KGHSH, CDR2 LQKENI. The CDR3 sequence is 20 residues long. V lost 1 base, J lost 2 bases, and 21 bases lay in between. CDR3 in amino acids: CASSPLERDPRGAGANVLTF. The CDR3 nucleotides read TGTGCCAGCTCACCACTTGAAAGAGACCCGAGGGGAGCTGGGGCCAACGTCCTGACTTTC.

The CDR3 spells CASSEPYRGREETQYF. The CDR3 coding sequence is TGTGCCAGCAGCGAACCATACAGGGGGCGAGAGGAGACCCAGTACTTC. The rearrangement links TRBV7-9 to TRBJ2-5; 9 positions agree with TRBD1. Germline trimming cut 5 bases from V and 5 bases from J; bases unmatched to any gene: 12. The CDR3 sequence is 16 residues long. Germline CDR1 SEHNR, CDR2 FQNEAQ (reference sequence).

This clonotype was picked up many times. This chain links TRBV10-3 with TRBJ2-5; 11 bases align to TRBD2. V shed 4 bases and J 0 bases; nucleotides not matched to a gene: 7. The length of the CDR3 is 17 residues. Germline V gene data show CDR1 as ENHRY and CDR2 as SYGVKD. In nucleotides, the CDR3 is TGTGCCATCAGTGTGCGTTTGACTAGCGGGGACCAAGAGACCCAGTACTTC. It specifies CAISVRLTSGDQETQYF.

This clonotype came up a few times. The chain employs TRBV7-8 and TRBJ2-7, with TRBD1 matching 10 bases. The CDR3 length is 15 residues. Trimming at V came to 4 bases and at J to 6 bases, leaving 9 bases not matched to a gene. Germline V gene data show CDR1 as SGHVS and CDR2 as FQNEAQ. CDR3 bases: TGTGCCAGCAGCTCGGGAGACAGGGGGCTTTTCGAGCAGTACGTC. It yields the protein CASSSGDRGLFEQYV.

The table lists this clonotype with many counts. The V call is TRBV4-1, the J call TRBJ2-1; D gene unclear. V gave up 1 base and J gave up 1 base, with 11 bases separating them. The CDR3 is made up of 16 amino acids. In germline, CDR1 is MGHRA, CDR2 YSYEKL. Here the CDR3 reads CASSQAPYSSYNEQFF. The CDR3 nucleotides are TGCGCCAGCAGCCAAGCGCCCTACTCGTCCTACAATGAGCAGTTCTTC.

This clonotype was seen many times. V and J are TRBV3-1 and TRBJ1-6, with D uncertain. The germline gives CDR1 LGHDT, CDR2 YNNKEL (reference sequence). CDR3 size: 13 residues. V shed 4 bases and J shed 8 bases, with 9 bases lying between them. The DNA of the CDR3 is TGTGCCAGCAGCCTAGGCCGAGATTCACCCCTCCACTTT. It is translated as CASSLGRDSPLHF.